The 9 T cell receptor beta chains below come from one sample, sequenced in a study of cytomegalovirus exposure and HLA in healthy donors. The protocol was immunoSEQ multiplex PCR, while the TCRdb copy is restricted to in-frame clones and leaves out a portion. This table has about 260,000 clones, around 90% appearing once. The material sequenced was PBMCs. The receptors derive from a woman aged 25 to 45 in good health and CMV-seronegative.

The chain couples TRBV7-6 to TRBJ2-7; tentative D call: TRBD2 (5 bases). This CDR3 contains 14 residues. V was cut by 4 bases and J by 4 bases, with 14 bases left in between. Germline loops: CDR1 SGHVS, CDR2 FNYEAQ. Here the CDR3 reads CASSSTGEGYEQYF. In nucleotides, the CDR3 is TGTGCCAGCAGCTCCACTGGTGAGGGTTACGAGCAGTACTTC.

The chain has TRBV30 and TRBJ2-3; TRBD2 matches at 7 bases. This CDR3 is built from 13 residues. From germline, CDR1 is GTSNPN and CDR2 SVGIG (reference sequence). The V segment lost 5 bases and the J segment 2 bases; nucleotides outside the gene matches: 4. The CDR3 reads CAWEAGLTDTQYF. CDR3 bases: TGTGCCTGGGAAGCGGGACTCACAGATACGCAGTATTTT.

The V call is TRBV18, the J call TRBJ1-5; perhaps TRBD1 as D (5 bases). From germline, CDR1 is KGHSH and CDR2 LQKENI. V gave up 5 bases and J gave up 3 bases, with 11 bases separating them. This CDR3 region has 14 residues. In DNA form, the CDR3 reads TGTGCCAGCTCAGGGCAGGGCGACAATCAGCCCCAGCATTTT. It translates to CASSGQGDNQPQHF.

The CDR3 coding sequence is TGTGCTAGTGGTTTAGGACTAGCGGGAGCAGAGACCCAGTACTTC. Translating gives CASGLGLAGAETQYF. The rearrangement uses TRBV12-5 and TRBJ2-5, with TRBD2 identical over 13 bases. The length of the CDR3 is 15 residues. The ends lost 3 bases at V and 4 bases at J; junction bases unmatched: 2. Germline V gene data show CDR1 as LGHNT and CDR2 as FRNRAP.

The chain recombines TRBV7-9 with TRBJ2-7; 14 nucleotides line up with TRBD2. In germline, CDR1 is SEHNR, CDR2 FQNEAQ (reference sequence). V lost 4 bases to trimming and J lost 2 bases; unmatched junction nucleotides: 13. This CDR3 comprises 19 residues. CDR3 nucleotide sequence: TGTGCCAGCAGCTCAACAGGGACTAGCGGGAGAGTACGGCCCTACGAGCAGTACTTC. The encoded protein is CASSSTGTSGRVRPYEQYF.

V and J are TRBV28 and TRBJ1-1; D is undetermined. Germline V CDR1 and CDR2: MDHEN, SYDVKM. The CDR3 has 13 residues. Trimming took off 11 bases at V and 6 bases at J, with 19 bases between the two ends. CDR3 amino acids: CAAGWVAGSEAFF. The DNA for the CDR3 is TGTGCCGCAGGTTGGGTGGCCGGCTCTGAAGCTTTCTTT. The whole variable domain, filled in from reference TRBV28 and TRBJ1-1, reads DVKVTQSSRYLVKRTGEKVFLECVQDMDHENMFWYRQDPGLGLRLIYFSYDVKMKEKGDIPEGYSVSREKKERFSLILESASTNQTSMYLCAAGWVAGSEAFFGQGTRLTVV.

A few counts support this clone. The CDR3 sequence: CASSFPGLAYEQYF. As DNA, the CDR3 is TGTGCCAGCAGCTTCCCGGGACTAGCCTACGAGCAGTACTTC. The chain links TRBV5-6 to TRBJ2-7; 8 bases line up with TRBD2. After removal of 2 bases from V and 2 bases from J, the junction contained 3 bases not matched to a gene. The CDR3 runs to 14 residues. Germline CDR1 and CDR2: SGHDT and YYEEEE. Together with reference TRBV5-6 and TRBJ2-7, the CDR3 gives the full variable domain: DAGVTQSPTHLIKTRGQQVTLRCSPKSGHDTVSWYQQALGQGPQFIFQYYEEEERQRGNFPDRFSGHQFPNYSSELNVNALLLGDSALYLCASSFPGLAYEQYFGPGTRLTVT.

This rearrangement joins TRBV7-2 to TRBJ1-2; the match to TRBD1 covers 9 bases. The CDR3 totals 15 residues. Germline-derived CDR1 and CDR2 are SGHTA and FQGNSA. V was clipped by 1 base and J by 7 bases; unmatched bases: 7. The CDR3 nucleotides read TGTGCCAGCAGCTTAGATAACAGGGGGCATGGTGGCTACACCTTC. Translated, it gives CASSLDNRGHGGYTF.

The chain is built from TRBV5-4 and TRBJ1-1, with D uncertain. V was clipped by 0 bases and J by 5 bases, with 8 bases between them. The CDR3 sequence is 13 residues long. Germline CDR1 is SGHNT and CDR2 is YYREEE (reference sequence). The CDR3, as DNA: TGTGCCAGCAGCTTGGTAGTGGGGACTGAAGCTTTCTTT. Amino acid sequence: CASSLVVGTEAFF.